The 14 T cell receptor beta chains below were found in one sample sequenced in a study of radiation and T cells in renal cell carcinoma. Measured with immunoSEQ multiplex PCR; TCRdb has only the in-frame clones, and not every one. The sample shows 10,000 to 15,000 clones, more than 30% of them seen only once. Specified treatment: 15 Gy SBRT to primary tumor, nephrectomy 4 weeks later. Sample: tumor tissue, taken from a patient whose treatment included radiotherapy and nephrectomy. Every receptor here comes from a man aged 55 to 69 with renal cell carcinoma.

This clone was seen repeatedly, ten times or more. The chain joins TRBV7-9 to TRBJ1-2; D perhaps matches TRBD1 (6 bases). With 5 bases removed from V and 1 base from J, the gap between germline ends came to 23 bases. CDR1 is SEHNR and CDR2 is FQNEAQ in the germline V gene (reference sequence). The CDR3 is made up of 18 amino acids. The CDR3 bases are TGTGCCAGCAGCCGAACCCTGGGGCAGGGGATGGGTAACTATGGCTACACCTTC. Its translation is CASSRTLGQGMGNYGYTF.

This clone is medium-sized in the sample. The J gene is TRBJ2-7, the V gene TRBV14, with TRBD2 identical over 7 bases. This CDR3 contains 18 residues. Losses at the gene ends were 3 bases for V and 2 bases for J; bases not matched to a gene: 16. Germline V gives CDR1 SGHDN, CDR2 FVKESK. Here the CDR3 reads CASSHRWYRRESAYEQYV. The CDR3 DNA is TGTGCCAGCAGCCATCGCTGGTATCGGCGGGAGTCCGCCTACGAGCAGTACGTC.

The chain carries TRBV19 and TRBJ2-3, with no clear D. The V end was cut by 3 bases, the J end by 4 bases, with 8 bases between. The CDR3 contains 13 residues. Per germline, CDR1 LNHDA and CDR2 SQIVND (reference sequence). The DNA of the CDR3 is TGTGCCAGTAGTATTAGCAGTCCAGATACGCAGTATTTT. Amino acids: CASSISSPDTQYF.

The genes are TRBV4-3 and TRBJ2-2; D remains unclear. V gave up 4 bases and J gave up 0 bases, with 9 bases separating them. The length of the CDR3 is 15 residues. CDR1 is LGHNA and CDR2 is YSLEER in the germline V gene. This chain's CDR3 is CASSLAAPNTGELFF. The CDR3 coding sequence is TGCGCCAGCAGCCTCGCGGCACCGAACACCGGGGAGCTGTTTTTT.

The chain is built from TRBV5-1 and TRBJ2-5, with D possibly being TRBD1 or TRBD2 (6 bases each). CDR3 size: 15 residues. Germline V CDR1 and CDR2: SGHRS, YFSETQ. Trimming removed 4 bases at V and 1 base at J, with 14 bases between. The CDR3, as DNA: TGCGCCAGCAGCCCCATCGGGGGCGGCCAAGAGACCCAGTACTTC. Its protein is CASSPIGGGQETQYF.

The V and J genes are TRBV5-5 and TRBJ2-3, with D unclear. Germline V gene sequence: CDR1 SGHKS, CDR2 YYEKEE (reference sequence). There are 14 residues in the CDR3. V was clipped by 0 bases and J by 6 bases, with 11 bases between them. CDR3 sequence: CASSLGTLIDTQYF. For the CDR3, the DNA is TGTGCCAGCAGCTTGGGCACACTGATTGATACGCAGTATTTT.

This clone was detected a few times. The chain uses TRBV5-1 and TRBJ2-1, with D uncertain. The CDR3 covers 14 residues. V lost 4 bases and J lost 0, with 8 bases in between. The V gene's germline CDR1 is SGHRS and CDR2 YFSETQ. The CDR3 bases are TGCGCCAGCAGCCCTATCAGCTCCTACAATGAGCAGTTCTTC. Protein: CASSPISSYNEQFF.

The CDR3 nucleotides are TGCAGTGCTAGAAGGGATGAGCAGTTCTTC. Amino acids: CSARRDEQFF. V and J are TRBV20-1 and TRBJ2-1; D gene unclear. V was cut by 2 bases and J by 8 bases, with 4 bases left in between. Germline CDR1 DFQATT, CDR2 SNEGSKA (reference sequence). The CDR3 sequence is 10 residues long.

The chain links TRBV5-4 to TRBJ2-5, with 10 nucleotides matching TRBD2. The V and J ends lost 4 bases and 3 bases, in that order; junction bases with no gene match: 9. The CDR3 consists of 16 residues. CDR1 and CDR2 from the germline V gene are SGHNT and YYREEE (reference sequence). CDR3 region: CASSRFWTSGEETQYF. The CDR3 nucleotides are TGTGCCAGCAGCCGTTTTTGGACTAGCGGTGAAGAGACCCAGTACTTC.

J is TRBJ1-2 and V is TRBV9; perhaps TRBD1 as D (5 bases). CDR1 is SGDLS and CDR2 is YYNGEE in the germline V gene. V dropped 5 bases and J dropped 0 bases, with 11 bases sitting between them. The CDR3 spans 14 residues. The CDR3 DNA reads as TGTGCCAGCAGTAACGGGGGGTCTAACTATGGCTACACCTTC. Translated, it gives CASSNGGSNYGYTF. The full variable domain, its missing parts supplied by reference TRBV9 and TRBJ1-2, is DSGVTQTPKHLITATGQRVTLRCSPRSGDLSVYWYQQSLDQGLQFLIQYYNGEERAKGNILERFSAQQFPDLHSELNLSSLELGDSALYFCASSNGGSNYGYTFGSGTRLTVV.

By share of the sample, this clone is medium-sized. CDR3 amino acids: CSVVGRGKETQYF. Written as DNA, the CDR3 is TGCAGCGTTGTCGGGAGAGGGAAAGAGACCCAGTACTTC. The chain carries TRBV29-1 and TRBJ2-5; a possible D gene is TRBD2 (6 bases). Germline values: CDR1 SQVTM, CDR2 ANQGSEA. The CDR3 has 13 amino acids. V was pared by 4 bases and J by 3 bases, with 12 bases between.

The chain links TRBV6-5 to TRBJ2-1, with 8 bases identical to TRBD1. The CDR3 is made up of 15 amino acids. V trimming: 5 bases; J trimming: 7 bases; junction bases outside the gene matches: 10. Looked up from germline, CDR1 is MNHEY and CDR2 is SVGAGI. The CDR3 nucleotides are TGTGCCAGCAGTCTTACAGGGGGTCTATCTAATGAGCAGTTCTTC. Translated, it gives CASSLTGGLSNEQFF.

V usage is TRBV19 and J usage is TRBJ1-5; D may be TRBD1 (5 bases). The CDR3 loop spans 17 amino acids. Per the germline V gene, CDR1 is LNHDA and CDR2 is SQIVND (reference sequence). V was shortened by 7 bases and J by 1 base, with 20 bases between the two germline ends. This CDR3 reads CASTELWAGTSNQPQHF. The CDR3 coding sequence is TGTGCCAGTACGGAACTTTGGGCCGGGACCAGCAATCAGCCCCAGCATTTT.

This rearrangement joins TRBV30 to TRBJ2-1; D unresolved. The V end lost 5 bases, the J end lost 7 bases, and 15 bases lay between the germline ends. Germline V lookup: CDR1 GTSNPN, CDR2 SVGIG (reference sequence). The CDR3 is made up of 13 amino acids. The CDR3 DNA is TGTGCCTGGGGTCGTAGTGAGGATAATGAGCAGTTCTTC. Translating it yields CAWGRSEDNEQFF.